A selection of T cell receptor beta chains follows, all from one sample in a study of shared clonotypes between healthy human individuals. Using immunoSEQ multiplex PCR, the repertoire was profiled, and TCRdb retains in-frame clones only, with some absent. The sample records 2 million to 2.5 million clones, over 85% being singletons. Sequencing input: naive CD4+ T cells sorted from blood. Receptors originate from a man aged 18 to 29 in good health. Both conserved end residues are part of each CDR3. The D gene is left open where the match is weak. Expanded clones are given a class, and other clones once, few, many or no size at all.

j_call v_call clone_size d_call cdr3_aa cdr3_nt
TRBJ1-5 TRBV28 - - CASSLTGILQPQHF TGTGCCAGCAGTTTAACTGGGATCCTGCAGCCCCAGCATTTT
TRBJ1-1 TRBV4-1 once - CASSPLVGLEAFF TGCGCCAGCAGCCCCCTTGTGGGCCTTGAAGCTTTCTTT
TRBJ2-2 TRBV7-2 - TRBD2 CASRSGSYTGELFF TGTGCCAGCAGGAGCGGGAGCTACACCGGGGAGCTGTTTTTT
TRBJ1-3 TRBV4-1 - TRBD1 CASSSHRGGAGNTIYF TGCGCCAGCAGCTCCCACAGAGGGGGCGCTGGAAACACCATATATTTT
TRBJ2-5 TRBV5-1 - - CASSPDSFGETQYF TGCGCCAGCAGCCCGGACTCCTTTGGAGAGACCCAGTACTTC
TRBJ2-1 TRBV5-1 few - CASSLVYNEQFF TGCGCCAGCAGCTTGGTTTACAATGAGCAGTTCTTC
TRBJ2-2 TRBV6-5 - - CASSFFPGELFF TGTGCCAGCAGTTTTTTTCCCGGGGAGCTGTTTTTT
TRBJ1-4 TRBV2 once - CASKGPAGEKLFF TGTGCCAGCAAAGGGCCAGCAGGGGAAAAACTGTTTTTT
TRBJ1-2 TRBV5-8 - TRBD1 CASSGTGENYGYTF TGTGCCAGCAGCGGAACAGGGGAGAACTATGGCTACACCTTC
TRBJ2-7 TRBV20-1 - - CSARSGDRQYF TGCAGTGCTAGATCCGGGGATCGGCAGTACTTC
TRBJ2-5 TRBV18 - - CASSPLSNPETQYF TGTGCCAGCTCACCCCTTTCGAACCCAGAGACCCAGTACTTC
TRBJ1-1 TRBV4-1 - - CASSQEGRAWTEAFF TGCGCCAGCAGCCAAGAGGGAAGGGCTTGGACTGAAGCTTTCTTT
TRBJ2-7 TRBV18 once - CASSPGLSYEQYF TGTGCCAGCTCACCCGGTCTCTCCTACGAGCAGTACTTC
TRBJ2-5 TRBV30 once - CAWSVGAGAKETQYF TGTGCCTGGAGTGTAGGGGCCGGTGCCAAGGAGACCCAGTACTTC
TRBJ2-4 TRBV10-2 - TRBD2 CASSPGLAGVGGPNIQYF TGCGCCAGCAGCCCAGGACTAGCGGGGGTTGGAGGCCCAAACATTCAGTACTTC
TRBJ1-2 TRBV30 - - CAWSQPGDNYGYTF TGTGCCTGGAGTCAACCCGGGGATAACTATGGCTACACCTTC
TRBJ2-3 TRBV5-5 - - CASSLGAKSDTDTQYF TGTGCCAGCAGCTTGGGGGCAAAGTCTGACACAGATACGCAGTATTTT
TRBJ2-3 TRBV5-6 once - CASSFQPDTQYF TGTGCCAGCAGCTTTCAGCCGGATACGCAGTATTTT
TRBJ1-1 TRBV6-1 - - CASSSGVNTEAFF TGTGCCAGCAGTAGTGGGGTAAACACTGAAGCTTTCTTT
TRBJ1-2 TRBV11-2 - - CASSPPQGGYTF TGTGCCAGCAGCCCTCCACAGGGCGGCTACACCTTC
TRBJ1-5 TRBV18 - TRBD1 CASSLGTGKDQPQHF TGTGCCAGCTCACTGGGGACAGGGAAGGATCAGCCCCAGCATTTT
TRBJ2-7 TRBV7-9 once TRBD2 CASSLGGGAGSYEQYF TGTGCCAGCAGCTTAGGGGGAGGGGCCGGCTCCTACGAGCAGTACTTC
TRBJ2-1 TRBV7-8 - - CASSGASYNEQFF TGTGCCAGCTCAGGGGCCTCCTACAATGAGCAGTTCTTC
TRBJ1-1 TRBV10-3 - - CAISEGGNTEAFF TGTGCCATCAGTGAGGGGGGTAACACTGAAGCTTTCTTT
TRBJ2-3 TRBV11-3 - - CASSSFLTDTQYF TGTGCCAGCAGCTCCTTTTTAACAGATACGCAGTATTTT
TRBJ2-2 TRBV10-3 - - CATGGQGGTGELFF TGTGCCACCGGGGGGCAGGGAGGTACCGGGGAGCTGTTTTTT
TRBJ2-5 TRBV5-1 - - CASSPGRSQETQYF TGCGCCAGCAGCCCTGGACGGAGCCAAGAGACCCAGTACTTC
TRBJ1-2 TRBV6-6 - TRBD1 CASSRGEGAYGYTF TGTGCCAGCAGCCGAGGGGAGGGGGCCTATGGCTACACCTTC